Presented here are 6 T cell receptor beta chains from one specimen sequenced in a study of blood T cell repertoires in COVID-19 (dated by TCRdb to about 2020). Library construction relied on the immunoSEQ multiplex PCR assay. The clones in this table, taken by TCRdb from immuneACCESS, are in-frame only. Not every clone is retained; where verified, under half of the shortfall comes from an unresolved V gene, and the cause of the rest is unknown. This sample is represented by roughly 160,000 clones; 87% of them were singletons. Together, the top ten hold 3.9% of the sample. Source material: peripheral blood. The source is a woman aged 60-75 years who had recovered from COVID-19.

In its sample, this clone was seen a few times. The rearrangement joins TRBV19 to TRBJ2-2; 10 positions match TRBD2. Germline values: CDR1 LNHDA, CDR2 SQIVND (reference sequence). This CDR3 spans 19 amino acids. V trimming: 6 bases; J trimming: 0 bases; junction bases outside the gene matches: 13. CDR3 nucleotide sequence: TGTGCCAGTAGGCCGATGGGGCTAGCGGGGGTTACGAACACCGGGGAGCTGTTTTTT. Its translation is CASRPMGLAGVTNTGELFF. The full variable domain, completed using reference TRBV19 and TRBJ2-2, is DGGITQSPKYLFRKEGQNVTLSCEQNLNHDAMYWYRQDPGQGLRLIYYSQIVNDFQKGDIAEGYSVSREKKESFPLTVTSAQKNPTAFYLCASRPMGLAGVTNTGELFFGEGSRLTVL.

The chain recombines TRBV7-2 with TRBJ1-2; D might be TRBD1 (5 bases). The CDR3 has 15 residues. From germline, CDR1 is SGHTA and CDR2 FQGNSA. Trimming took off 1 base at V and 2 bases at J, with 11 bases between the two ends. The CDR3 sequence is CASSLGWGTNYGYTF. The CDR3 DNA follows: TGTGCCAGCAGCTTAGGGTGGGGCACAAACTATGGCTACACCTTC.

V is TRBV29-1 and J is TRBJ1-1; 7 bases match TRBD1. Per the germline V gene, CDR1 is SQVTM and CDR2 is ANQGSEA. The CDR3 is 13 residues long. The J segment lost 1 base and the V segment lost 5 bases, leaving 4 bases of the junction unmatched. The chain's CDR3 is CSVTGQPNTEAFF. The CDR3 DNA follows: TGCAGCGTTACGGGACAGCCGAACACTGAAGCTTTCTTT.

The rearrangement joins TRBV27 to TRBJ2-7, with 7 positions matching TRBD1. Germline lookup yields CDR1 MNHEY and CDR2 SMNVEV (reference sequence). V was clipped by 5 bases and J by 0 bases; unmatched bases: 7. The CDR3 length is 15 residues. CDR3 bases: TGTGCCAGCAGTGCTATCCCAGGGGGCTCCTACGAGCAGTACTTC. Translating gives CASSAIPGGSYEQYF.

The V and J genes are TRBV27 and TRBJ2-3; TRBD2 agrees at 15 bases. The CDR3 consists of 17 residues. Germline V lookup: CDR1 MNHEY, CDR2 SMNVEV (reference sequence). V trimming: 10 bases; J trimming: 1 base; junction bases outside the gene matches: 9. The CDR3 bases are TGTGCCACCATGGGACTAGCGGGGGGTAAAGGCACAGATACGCAGTATTTT. It codes for CATMGLAGGKGTDTQYF.

This clone was found a few times. The DNA for the CDR3 is TGTGCCAGCAGCACCACTAGCGGGGGGGCCAATGAGCAGTTCTTC. Translation: CASSTTSGGANEQFF. The V gene is TRBV27, the J gene TRBJ2-1; 13 bases fit TRBD2. V trimming: 6 bases; J trimming: 6 bases; junction bases outside the gene matches: 5. This CDR3 region has 15 residues. Germline CDR1 reads MNHEY; CDR2 reads SMNVEV (reference sequence).